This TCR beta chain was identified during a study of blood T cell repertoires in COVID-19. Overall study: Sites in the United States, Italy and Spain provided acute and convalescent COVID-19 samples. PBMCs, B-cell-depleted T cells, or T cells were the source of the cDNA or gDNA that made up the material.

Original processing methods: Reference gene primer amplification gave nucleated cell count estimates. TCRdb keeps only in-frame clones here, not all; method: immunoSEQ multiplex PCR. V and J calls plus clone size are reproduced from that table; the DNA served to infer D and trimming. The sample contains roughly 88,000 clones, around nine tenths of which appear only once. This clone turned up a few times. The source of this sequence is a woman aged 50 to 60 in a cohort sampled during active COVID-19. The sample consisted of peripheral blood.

The CDR3 region is CAWSAHPTDYGYTF. In DNA, the CDR3 is TGTGCCTGGAGTGCCCACCCGACAGACTATGGCTACACCTTC. The rearrangement uses TRBV30 and TRBJ1-2; D is perhaps TRBD1 (5 bases). This CDR3 region has 14 residues. V lost 1 base and J lost 3, with 12 bases in between. Germline V CDR1 and CDR2: GTSNPN, SVGIG (reference sequence).